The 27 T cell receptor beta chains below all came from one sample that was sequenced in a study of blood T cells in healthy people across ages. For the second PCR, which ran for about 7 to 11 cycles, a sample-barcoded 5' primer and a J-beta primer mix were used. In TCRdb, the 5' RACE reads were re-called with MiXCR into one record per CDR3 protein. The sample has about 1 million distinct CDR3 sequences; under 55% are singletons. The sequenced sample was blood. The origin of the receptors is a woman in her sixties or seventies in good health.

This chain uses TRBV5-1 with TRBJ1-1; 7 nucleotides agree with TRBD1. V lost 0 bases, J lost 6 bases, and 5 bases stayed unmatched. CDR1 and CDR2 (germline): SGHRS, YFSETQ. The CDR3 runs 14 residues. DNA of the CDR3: TGCGCCAGCAGCTTGGGGGGACAGATCCCTGAAGCTTTCTTT. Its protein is CASSLGGQIPEAFF.

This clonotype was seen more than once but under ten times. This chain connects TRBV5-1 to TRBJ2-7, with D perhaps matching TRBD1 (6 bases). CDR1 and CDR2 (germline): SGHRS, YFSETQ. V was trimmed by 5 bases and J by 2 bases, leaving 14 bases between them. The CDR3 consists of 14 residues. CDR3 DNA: TGCGCCAGCAGGTCCGGACAGACGGCCTACGAGCAGTACTTC. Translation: CASRSGQTAYEQYF. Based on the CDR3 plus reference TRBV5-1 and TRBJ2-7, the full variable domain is KAGVTQTPRYLIKTRGQQVTLSCSPISGHRSVSWYQQTPGQGLQFLFEYFSETQRNKGNFPGRFSGRQFSNSRSEMNVSTLELGDSALYLCASRSGQTAYEQYFGPGTRLTVT.

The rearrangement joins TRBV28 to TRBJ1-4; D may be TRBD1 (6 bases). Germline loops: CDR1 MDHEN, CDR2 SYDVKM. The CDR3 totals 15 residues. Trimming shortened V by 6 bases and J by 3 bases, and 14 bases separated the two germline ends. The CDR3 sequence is CASSLLGAPNEKLFF. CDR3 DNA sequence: TGTGCCAGCAGCCTTCTGGGGGCGCCTAATGAAAAACTGTTTTTT. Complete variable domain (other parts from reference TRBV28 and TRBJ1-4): DVKVTQSSRYLVKRTGEKVFLECVQDMDHENMFWYRQDPGLGLRLIYFSYDVKMKEKGDIPEGYSVSREKKERFSLILESASTNQTSMYLCASSLLGAPNEKLFFGSGTQLSVL.

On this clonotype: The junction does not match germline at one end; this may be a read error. CDR3 DNA: TGTGCCGGCAGCTCGGGACTAGCGGGAAGTGGGACCCAGTACTTC. This sequence encodes CAGSSGLAGSGTQYF. The chain employs TRBV5-6 and TRBJ2-5, with TRBD2 matching 13 bases. CDR1 SGHDT and CDR2 YYEEEE come from the germline V gene. The CDR3 covers 15 residues.

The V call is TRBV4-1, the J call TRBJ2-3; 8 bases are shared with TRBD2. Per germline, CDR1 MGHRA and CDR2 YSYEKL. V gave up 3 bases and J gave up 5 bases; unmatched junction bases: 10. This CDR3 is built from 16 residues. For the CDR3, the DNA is TGCGCCAGCAGCCACGGTGGAGCGGGAGTGGGAGATACGCAGTATTTT. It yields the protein CASSHGGAGVGDTQYF.

The CDR3 sequence is CASSPSPSGNSEQYF. CDR3 nucleotide sequence: TGTGCCAGCTCACCAAGTCCTAGCGGGAATAGTGAGCAGTACTTC. The rearrangement uses TRBV18 and TRBJ2-7; TRBD2 aligns across 9 bases. After removal of 2 bases from V and 7 bases from J, the junction contained 9 bases not matched to a gene. There are 15 residues in the CDR3. Germline CDR1 KGHSH, CDR2 LQKENI.

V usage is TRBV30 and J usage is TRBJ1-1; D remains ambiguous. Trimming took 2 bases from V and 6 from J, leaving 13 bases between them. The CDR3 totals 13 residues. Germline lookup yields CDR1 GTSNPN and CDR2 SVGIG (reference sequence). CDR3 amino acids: CAWSPLGSAEAFF. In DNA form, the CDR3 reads TGTGCCTGGAGTCCCCTGGGTAGCGCTGAAGCTTTCTTT. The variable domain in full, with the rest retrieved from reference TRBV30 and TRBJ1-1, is SQTIHQWPATLVQPVGSPLSLECTVEGTSNPNLYWYRQAAGRGLQLLFYSVGIGQISSEVPQNLSASRPQDRQFILSSKKLLLSDSGFYLCAWSPLGSAEAFFGQGTRLTVV.

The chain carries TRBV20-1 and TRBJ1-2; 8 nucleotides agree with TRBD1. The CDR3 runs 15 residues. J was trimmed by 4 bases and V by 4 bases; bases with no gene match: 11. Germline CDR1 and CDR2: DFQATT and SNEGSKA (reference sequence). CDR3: CSAKGAAGGVYGYTF. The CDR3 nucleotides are TGCAGTGCTAAGGGGGCGGCAGGGGGCGTCTATGGCTACACCTTC.

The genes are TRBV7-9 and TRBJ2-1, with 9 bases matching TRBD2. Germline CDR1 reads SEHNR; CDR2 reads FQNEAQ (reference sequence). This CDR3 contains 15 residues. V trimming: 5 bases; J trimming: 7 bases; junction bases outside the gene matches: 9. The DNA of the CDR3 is TGTGCCAGCAGCATTAGGCGGGAGGGCAGGAATGAGCAGTTCTTC. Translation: CASSIRREGRNEQFF.

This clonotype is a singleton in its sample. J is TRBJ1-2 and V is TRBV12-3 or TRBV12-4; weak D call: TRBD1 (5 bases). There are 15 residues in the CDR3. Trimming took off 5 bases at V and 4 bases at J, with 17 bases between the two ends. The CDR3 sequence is CASSLGTPRSYGYTF. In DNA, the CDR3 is TGTGCCAGCAGTCTCGGGACCCCGCGGTCCTATGGCTACACCTTC.

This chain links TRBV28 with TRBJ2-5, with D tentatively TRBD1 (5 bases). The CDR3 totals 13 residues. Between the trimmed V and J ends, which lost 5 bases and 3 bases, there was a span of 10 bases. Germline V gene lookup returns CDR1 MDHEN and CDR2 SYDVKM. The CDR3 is CASSRSTEETQYF. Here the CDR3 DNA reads TGTGCCAGCAGTCGTTCGACAGAAGAGACCCAGTACTTC.

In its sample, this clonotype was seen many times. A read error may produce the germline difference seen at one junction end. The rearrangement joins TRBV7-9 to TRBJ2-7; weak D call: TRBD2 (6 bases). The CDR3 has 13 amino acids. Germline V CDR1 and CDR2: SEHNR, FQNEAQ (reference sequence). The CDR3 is CASSLPGASEQYF. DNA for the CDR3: TGCGCCAGCAGCCTCCCGGGAGCGAGCGAGCAGTACTTC.

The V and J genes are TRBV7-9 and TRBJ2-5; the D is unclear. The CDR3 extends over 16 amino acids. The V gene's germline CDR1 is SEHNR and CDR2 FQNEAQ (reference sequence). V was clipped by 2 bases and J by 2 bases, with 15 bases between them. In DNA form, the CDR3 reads TGTGCCAGCAGCTTACCCGCTAGGGCCCTACAAGAGACCCAGTACTTC. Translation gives CASSLPARALQETQYF. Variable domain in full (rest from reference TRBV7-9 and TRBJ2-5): DTGVSQNPRHKITKRGQNVTFRCDPISEHNRLYWYRQTLGQGPEFLTYFQNEAQLEKSRLLSDRFSAERPKGSFSTLEIQRTEQGDSAMYLCASSLPARALQETQYFGPGTRLLVL.

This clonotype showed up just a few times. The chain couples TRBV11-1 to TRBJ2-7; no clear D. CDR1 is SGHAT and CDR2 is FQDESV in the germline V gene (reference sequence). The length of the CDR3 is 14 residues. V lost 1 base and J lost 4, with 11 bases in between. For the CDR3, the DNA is TGTGCCAGCAGCTTAGTGGTTCCACCGTACGAGCAGTACTTC. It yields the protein CASSLVVPPYEQYF.

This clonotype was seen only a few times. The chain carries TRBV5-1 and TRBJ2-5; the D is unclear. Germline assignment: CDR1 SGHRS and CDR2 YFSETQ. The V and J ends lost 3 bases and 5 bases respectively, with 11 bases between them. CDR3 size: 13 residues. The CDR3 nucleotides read TGCGCCAGCAGCTGGAAGTCAGTGGAGACCCAGTACTTC. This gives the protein CASSWKSVETQYF.

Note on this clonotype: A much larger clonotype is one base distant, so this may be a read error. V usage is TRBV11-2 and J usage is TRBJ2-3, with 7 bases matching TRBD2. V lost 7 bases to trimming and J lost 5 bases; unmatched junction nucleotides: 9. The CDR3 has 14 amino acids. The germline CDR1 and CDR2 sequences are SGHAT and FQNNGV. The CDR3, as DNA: TGTGCCAGCACCACCGGACTAGTGTTAGATACGCAGTATTTT. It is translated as CASTTGLVLDTQYF.

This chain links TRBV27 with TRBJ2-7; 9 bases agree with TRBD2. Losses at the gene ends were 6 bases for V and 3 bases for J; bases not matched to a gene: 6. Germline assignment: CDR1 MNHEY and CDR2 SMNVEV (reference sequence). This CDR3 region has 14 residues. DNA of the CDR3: TGTGCCAGCAGGCTAGCGGGAACTCACTACGAGCAGTACTTC. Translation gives CASRLAGTHYEQYF.

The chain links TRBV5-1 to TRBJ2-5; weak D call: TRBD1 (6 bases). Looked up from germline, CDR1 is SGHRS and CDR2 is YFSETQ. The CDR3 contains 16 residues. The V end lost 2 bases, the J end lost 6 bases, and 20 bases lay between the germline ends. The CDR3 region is CASSFQPGHLRKTQYF. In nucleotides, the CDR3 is TGCGCCAGCAGCTTTCAACCGGGACACCTGCGAAAGACCCAGTACTTC.

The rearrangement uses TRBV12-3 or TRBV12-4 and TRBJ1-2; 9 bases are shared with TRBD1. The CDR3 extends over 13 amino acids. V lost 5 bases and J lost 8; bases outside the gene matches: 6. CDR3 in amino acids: CASSTGTGSGYTF. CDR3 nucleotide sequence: TGTGCCAGCAGTACGGGGACAGGGAGCGGCTACACCTTC.

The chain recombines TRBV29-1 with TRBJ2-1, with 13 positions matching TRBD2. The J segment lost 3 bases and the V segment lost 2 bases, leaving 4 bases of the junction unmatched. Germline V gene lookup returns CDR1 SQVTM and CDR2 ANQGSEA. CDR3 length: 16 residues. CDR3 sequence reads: CSVERGTSGIYNEQFF. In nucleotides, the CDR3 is TGCAGCGTTGAAAGGGGGACTAGCGGGATCTACAATGAGCAGTTCTTC.

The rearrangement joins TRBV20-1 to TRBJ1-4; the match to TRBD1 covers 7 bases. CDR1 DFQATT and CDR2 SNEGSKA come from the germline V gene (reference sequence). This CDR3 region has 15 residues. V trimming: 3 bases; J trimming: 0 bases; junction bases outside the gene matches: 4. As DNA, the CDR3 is TGCAGTGCTAGTCGGACAGGCTCAACTAATGAAAAACTGTTTTTT. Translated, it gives CSASRTGSTNEKLFF.

The CDR3 loop is CASSLGVWDRVTQYF. The CDR3, as DNA: TGTGCCAGCAGCTTGGGGGTGTGGGATCGGGTTACGCAGTATTTT. V and J are TRBV5-6 and TRBJ2-3; D call uncertain. V lost 0 bases to trimming and J lost 8 bases, with 16 bases between them. Germline V CDR1 and CDR2: SGHDT, YYEEEE. The CDR3 totals 15 residues.

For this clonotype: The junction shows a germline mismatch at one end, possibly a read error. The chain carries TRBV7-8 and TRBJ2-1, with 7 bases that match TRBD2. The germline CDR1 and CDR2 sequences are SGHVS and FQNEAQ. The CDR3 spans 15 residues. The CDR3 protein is CASSLAGTTSSEQFF. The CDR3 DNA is TGTGCCAGCAGCCTAGCCGGGACTACCTCCTCTGAGCAGTTCTTC. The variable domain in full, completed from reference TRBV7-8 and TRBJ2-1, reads GAGVSQSPRYKVAKRGQDVALRCDPISGHVSLFWYQQALGQGPEFLTYFQNEAQLDKSGLPSDRFFAERPEGSVSTLKIQRTQQEDSAVYLCASSLAGTTSSEQFFGPGTRLTVL.

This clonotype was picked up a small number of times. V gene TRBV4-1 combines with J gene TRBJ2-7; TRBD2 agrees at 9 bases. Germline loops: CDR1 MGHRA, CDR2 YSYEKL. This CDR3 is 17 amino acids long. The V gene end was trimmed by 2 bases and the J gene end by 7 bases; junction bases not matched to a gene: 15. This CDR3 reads CASSQTGLAPFSGEQYF. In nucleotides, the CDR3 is TGCGCCAGCAGCCAAACCGGACTAGCGCCTTTTTCCGGGGAGCAGTACTTC.

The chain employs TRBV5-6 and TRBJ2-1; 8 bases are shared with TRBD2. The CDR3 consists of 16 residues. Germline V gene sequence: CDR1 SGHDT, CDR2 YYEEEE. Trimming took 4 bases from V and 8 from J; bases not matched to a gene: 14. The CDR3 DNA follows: TGTGCCAGCAGCCCCACCCCGGGACTAGTCATTTATGAGCAGTTCTTC. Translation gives CASSPTPGLVIYEQFF.

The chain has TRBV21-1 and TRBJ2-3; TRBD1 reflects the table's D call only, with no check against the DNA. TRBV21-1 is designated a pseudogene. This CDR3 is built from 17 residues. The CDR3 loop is CASSKAMGRPACDTRYF. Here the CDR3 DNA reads TGTGCCAGCAGCAAAGCGATGGGACGCCCGGCATGTGATACGCGGTATTTT.

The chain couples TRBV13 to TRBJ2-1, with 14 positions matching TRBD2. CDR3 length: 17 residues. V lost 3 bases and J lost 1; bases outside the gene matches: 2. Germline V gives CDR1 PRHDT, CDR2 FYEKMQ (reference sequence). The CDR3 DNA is TGTGCCAGCAGCTTTCGACTAGCGGGAGGGTCCTACAATGAGCAGTTCTTC. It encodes CASSFRLAGGSYNEQFF.